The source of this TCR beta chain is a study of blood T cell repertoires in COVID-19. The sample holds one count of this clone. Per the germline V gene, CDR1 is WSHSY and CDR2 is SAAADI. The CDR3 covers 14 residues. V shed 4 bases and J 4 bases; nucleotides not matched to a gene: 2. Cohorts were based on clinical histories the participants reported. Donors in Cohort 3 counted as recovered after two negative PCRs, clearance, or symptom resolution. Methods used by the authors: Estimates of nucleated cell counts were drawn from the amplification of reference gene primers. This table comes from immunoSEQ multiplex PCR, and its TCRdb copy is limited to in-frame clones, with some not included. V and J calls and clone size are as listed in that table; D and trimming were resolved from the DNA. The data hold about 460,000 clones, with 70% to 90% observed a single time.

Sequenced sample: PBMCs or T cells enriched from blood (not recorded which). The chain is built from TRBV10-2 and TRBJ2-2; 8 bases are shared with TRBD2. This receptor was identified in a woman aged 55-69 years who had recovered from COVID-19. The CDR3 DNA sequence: TGCGCCAGCAGTGTCCGGGAGGGCACCGGGGAGCTGTTTTTT. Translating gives CASSVREGTGELFF.